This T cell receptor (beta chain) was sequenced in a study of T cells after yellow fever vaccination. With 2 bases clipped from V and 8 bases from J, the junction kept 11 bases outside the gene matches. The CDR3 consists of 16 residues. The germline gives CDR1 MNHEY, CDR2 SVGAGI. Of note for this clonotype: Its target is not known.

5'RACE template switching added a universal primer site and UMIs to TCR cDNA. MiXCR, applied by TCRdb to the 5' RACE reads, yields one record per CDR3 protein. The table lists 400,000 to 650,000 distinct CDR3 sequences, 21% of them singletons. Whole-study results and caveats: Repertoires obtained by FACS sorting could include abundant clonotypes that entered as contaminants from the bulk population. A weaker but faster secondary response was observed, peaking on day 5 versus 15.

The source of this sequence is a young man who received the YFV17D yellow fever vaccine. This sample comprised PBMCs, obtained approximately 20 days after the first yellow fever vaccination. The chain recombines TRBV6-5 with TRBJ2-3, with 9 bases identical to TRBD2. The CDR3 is CASSYDGRGGRGTQYF. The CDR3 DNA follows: TGTGCCAGCAGTTACGATGGGCGGGGGGGCCGAGGTACGCAGTATTTT.